This T cell receptor (beta chain) was retrieved from a study of human T cells and chemical hapten exposure (dated by TCRdb to 2020 to 2022). Concerning the study at large: For sensitization, 2% DPC in acetone was applied to a 2 cm by 2 cm area of upper inner arm skin. Patients additionally received weekly therapeutic DPC doses to the scalp throughout the approximately 25-week study period. Patch testing was performed on the upper back with Finn chambers containing 0.01% DPC, and the patch tests were scored after 6 days according to International Contact Dermatitis Research Group standards. Most of the patients in the cohort were female, and the cohort covered alopecia areata with under or over 50% scalp involvement, alopecia totalis and alopecia universalis. Libraries were pooled for sequencing, and variation in per-sample TCR yields was attributed mainly to small differences in library volumes within the pool. The study tracked peripheral blood TCR repertoire changes in vivo during primary and secondary sensitization to the hapten diphenylcyclopropenone (DPC) in alopecia patients. Blood samples were taken from patients before sensitization (week 0) and at 2, 6 and about 24 weeks after DPC sensitization. Twenty-nine alopecia patients provided blood for TCR sequencing at one to four time points (pre-sensitization, 2, 6 and 24 weeks).

The library was made by RACE. Sequencing instrument: NextSeq 500. Library preparation attached unique molecular identifiers to individual cDNA molecules for quantitative, reproducible TCR counting. From each blood RNA sample, both TCR alpha and TCR beta chains were sequenced. As for the authors' bioinformatics: A median of roughly 99,000 TCRs per sample was observed, with a range of 23,224 to 690,600. The Decombinator software suite was used to annotate V, J and CDR3 in the TCR reads. For PS versus PT1 abundance plots, all samples were subsampled to the same number of TCRs (28,000). Expanded TCRs were defined as absent before sensitization and observed at least eight times at the 2-week time point. TCRdb passed the public sequencing reads through fastp at Q25 and MiXCR, retaining productive beta sequences. Rows with one shared CDR3 protein collapse into an entry with the most common genes and DNA. The V and J calls come from TCRdb's annotation, not from the publication. The sample table records approximately 370,000 distinct CDR3 sequences; about 5.4% of these occur just once. The ten largest clones capture over 7% of the sample.

This clonotype came up many times. Its antigen remains unidentified. No per-base quality is available; no much larger clone lies one base away. V is reduced by 5 bases and J by 1 base, leaving a spacing of 11 bases between them. The CDR3 starts with the cysteine, ends with the phenylalanine, and has 14 residues. The read is trimmed to its CDR3 DNA, 42 bases read in frame from base 1. CDR1 SQVTM and CDR2 ANQGSEA are derived from the germline V gene. The sample's time point label, in plain terms: pre-sensitization, week 0. The treatment or condition label corresponds to: therapeutic diphenylcyclopropenone sensitization with weekly scalp DPC. Blood at each patch-test visit was drawn before the patch test was applied. Patients were considered eligible if aged 18 to 70, diagnosed with alopecia and deemed suitable for DPC therapy, and patients were excluded if pregnant. Total RNA was extracted from unfractionated whole blood that had been collected in Tempus Blood RNA tubes.

Study-wide conclusions, independent of this receptor: No change with DPC sensitization was found in the number of TCRs above 1 in 1000 frequency, and no evidence of global repertoire structure alterations was found. All patients had alopecia, a presumed autoimmune disease, so their immune response might differ from that of healthy individuals. Patch test score correlated positively with the number of PT1 expanded TCRs, reaching significance at thresholds 8, 16 and 32 but not at 4. Significantly more large CDR3 similarity clusters were formed by expanded TCRs than by pre-sensitization or healthy control sets, consistent with antigen-driven responses. After repeated subsampling, changes were observed in the strength of the expansion versus patch-test correlation and in the threshold at which the correlation became significant.

The TCR was taken from a woman aged 18-29 years with alopecia areata. Some clones in this sample may be carry-over from other donors' samples. The chain is made from TRBV29-1 and TRBJ2-2; no D gene can be assigned with confidence. This material consisted of whole blood, taken in connection with sensitization to the hapten diphenylcyclopropenone (DPC). The DNA sequence is TGCAGCGTTCCCGGGTACTGGAACACCGGGGAGCTGTTTTTT. Translated, it gives CSVPGYWNTGELFF.